The next 28 T cell receptor beta chains were all read from a single sample in a study of cytomegalovirus exposure and HLA in healthy donors. The PCR was carried out with 60 Vbeta primers and 13 Jbeta primers. The data were produced by immunoSEQ multiplex PCR, yet TCRdb's version contains in-frame clones alone and is incomplete. The data contain around 70,000 clones, around three quarters of them singletons. The sample comprised PBMCs. Every receptor here comes from a male donor in good health and CMV-seropositive.

V usage is TRBV15 and J usage is TRBJ1-1; tentative D call: TRBD1 (5 bases). Trimming stripped 3 bases from V and 5 bases from J, with 16 bases between. This CDR3 is built from 15 residues. Germline lookup yields CDR1 LNHNV and CDR2 YYDKDF (reference sequence). CDR3 loop: CATSSPGTGETEAFF. DNA for the CDR3: TGTGCCACCAGCAGTCCCGGGACGGGGGAAACTGAAGCTTTCTTT. Full variable domain (missing parts from reference TRBV15 and TRBJ1-1): DAMVIQNPRYQVTQFGKPVTLSCSQTLNHNVMYWYQQKSSQAPKLLFHYYDKDFNNEADTPDNFQSRRPNTSFCFLDIRSPGLGDTAMYLCATSSPGTGETEAFFGQGTRLTVV.

The CDR3 spells CASSLGAGEGTQYF. The CDR3 DNA reads TGTGCCAGCAGCTTGGGGGCGGGAGAAGGGACCCAGTACTTC. The chain is built from TRBV5-6 and TRBJ2-5; TRBD2 aligns across 7 bases. CDR3 size: 14 residues. From germline, CDR1 is SGHDT and CDR2 YYEEEE. J was trimmed by 7 bases and V by 0 bases; bases with no gene match: 6.

The chain uses TRBV14 and TRBJ1-4, with D unclear. Trimming removed 0 bases at V and 8 bases at J, with 13 bases between. The CDR3 is made up of 15 amino acids. Germline V gene sequence: CDR1 SGHDN, CDR2 FVKESK. The CDR3 region is CASSQDGLGGEKLFF. The DNA for the CDR3 is TGTGCCAGCAGCCAAGATGGGCTGGGAGGGGAAAAACTGTTTTTT.

The chain employs TRBV11-3 and TRBJ2-1; 9 bases line up with TRBD1. V gave up 4 bases and J gave up 1 base; unmatched junction bases: 5. The CDR3 totals 16 residues. Per the germline V gene, CDR1 is SGHNT and CDR2 is YENEEA. The DNA for the CDR3 is TGTGCCAGCAGCTGGGGGGGGACAGGGTCCTACAATGAGCAGTTCTTC. Translating gives CASSWGGTGSYNEQFF.

In this sample, this clone turned up once. The genes are TRBV13 and TRBJ1-3; 7 bases fit TRBD1. The ends lost 5 bases at V and 0 bases at J; junction bases unmatched: 7. The CDR3 is 16 amino acids. The V gene's germline CDR1 is PRHDT and CDR2 FYEKMQ (reference sequence). The CDR3 nucleotides read TGTGCCAGCAGCCCCCGACAGGGCGTCTCTGGAAACACCATATATTTT. Protein: CASSPRQGVSGNTIYF.

CDR3 amino acids: CAWRRQSHTDTQYF. The CDR3 DNA reads TGTGCCTGGCGTCGACAGAGCCACACAGATACGCAGTATTTT. The rearrangement uses TRBV30 and TRBJ2-3; D possibly corresponds to TRBD1 (5 bases). Germline V CDR1 and CDR2: GTSNPN, SVGIG (reference sequence). The CDR3 spans 14 residues. V dropped 5 bases and J dropped 2 bases, with 14 bases sitting between them.

The chain couples TRBV7-3 to TRBJ2-3; 7 nucleotides agree with TRBD2. CDR3 size: 16 residues. Unmatched junction bases numbered 7, after V lost 2 bases and J lost 2 bases. Germline V CDR1 and CDR2: SGHTA, FQGTGA. The CDR3 region is CASSLLSAGNTDTQYF. CDR3 coding DNA: TGTGCCAGCAGCTTACTCTCAGCGGGGAACACAGATACGCAGTATTTT.

In this sample, this clone turned up a few times. V usage is TRBV30 and J usage is TRBJ1-3; unclear D gene. Deletions cut 5 bases from V and 2 bases from J, with 16 bases between. Germline V CDR1 and CDR2: GTSNPN, SVGIG (reference sequence). The CDR3 totals 15 residues. In nucleotides, the CDR3 is TGTGCCTGGGCCGTTGGAGGGAGAGCTGGAAACACCATATATTTT. Its translation: CAWAVGGRAGNTIYF. The entire variable domain, with the rest obtained from reference TRBV30 and TRBJ1-3, is as follows: SQTIHQWPATLVQPVGSPLSLECTVEGTSNPNLYWYRQAAGRGLQLLFYSVGIGQISSEVPQNLSASRPQDRQFILSSKKLLLSDSGFYLCAWAVGGRAGNTIYFGEGSWLTVV.

The rearrangement joins TRBV18 to TRBJ1-3; 7 positions agree with TRBD1. J gave up 0 bases and V 1 base, and 9 bases lay outside the gene matches. The CDR3 length is 18 residues. From germline, CDR1 is KGHSH and CDR2 LQKENI. CDR3 region: CASSPLLGGQVSGNTIYF. The CDR3 nucleotides are TGTGCCAGCTCACCACTCCTAGGCGGACAGGTCTCTGGAAACACCATATATTTT. Full variable domain (remainder filled in from reference TRBV18 and TRBJ1-3): NAGVMQNPRHLVRRRGQEARLRCSPMKGHSHVYWYRQLPEEGLKFMVYLQKENIIDESGMPKERFSAEFPKEGPSILRIQQVVRGDSAAYFCASSPLLGGQVSGNTIYFGEGSWLTVV.

The J gene is TRBJ1-5, the V gene TRBV6-6, with a possible D match to TRBD1 (6 bases). With 6 bases removed from V and 3 bases from J, the gap between germline ends came to 12 bases. CDR1 MNHNY and CDR2 SVGAGI come from the germline V gene (reference sequence). There are 14 residues in the CDR3. Here the CDR3 DNA reads TGTGCCAGCAGAAATAAGGGGGTCAATCAGCCCCAGCATTTT. It is translated as CASRNKGVNQPQHF.

V and J are TRBV28 and TRBJ2-5; 8 nucleotides align to TRBD2. The CDR3 runs 15 residues. Germline V gene sequence: CDR1 MDHEN, CDR2 SYDVKM. V lost 4 bases and J lost 6; bases outside the gene matches: 10. CDR3 region: CASSSHSGTSKTQYF. In nucleotides, the CDR3 is TGTGCCAGCAGTTCCCATAGCGGGACCTCGAAGACCCAGTACTTC.

The V call is TRBV10-1, the J call TRBJ2-7, with TRBD1 identical over 7 bases. The CDR3 runs 15 residues. Per the germline V gene, CDR1 is WNHNN and CDR2 is SYGVQD (reference sequence). V shed 6 bases and J 3 bases; nucleotides not matched to a gene: 11. This CDR3 reads CASRDTGTALYEQYF. The CDR3 DNA sequence: TGCGCCAGCAGGGATACCGGGACAGCTCTCTACGAGCAGTACTTC.

This clone was observed a few times. The chain combines TRBV21-1 with TRBJ1-1. TRBV21-1 is deemed a pseudogene. CDR3 length equals 14 residues. CDR3 in DNA: TGTGCCAGCAGCGCATTAGACGGGGACACTGAAGCTTTCTTT. Amino acid sequence: CASSALDGDTEAFF.

The chain joins TRBV2 to TRBJ2-3, with no clear D. Germline loops: CDR1 SNHLY, CDR2 FYNNEI. This CDR3 is 14 amino acids long. Trimming pared 0 bases from V and 6 bases from J, leaving 10 bases between. As DNA, the CDR3 is TGTGCCAGCAGTGAAGCGCCGCGTTCGGATACGCAGTATTTT. Its translation: CASSEAPRSDTQYF.

For the CDR3, the DNA is TGTGCCAGCGTACAGGGCGAAAAACTGTTTTTT. This sequence encodes CASVQGEKLFF. The chain couples TRBV19 to TRBJ1-4; a weak D match, TRBD1 (6 bases). V was trimmed by 9 bases and J by 8 bases, leaving 10 bases between them. The CDR3 covers 11 residues. Per germline, CDR1 LNHDA and CDR2 SQIVND (reference sequence).

The CDR3 DNA is TGTGCCAGCAGCTTAGTGGGCTCCCTAGCCGATGGCTACACCTTC. It yields the protein CASSLVGSLADGYTF. V usage is TRBV7-6 and J usage is TRBJ1-2; no definite D call. V was cut by 1 base and J by 6 bases, with 15 bases left in between. Germline CDR1 and CDR2: SGHVS and FNYEAQ. The CDR3 is 15 amino acids.

This chain connects TRBV18 to TRBJ2-2, with TRBD2 identical over 7 bases. Germline V CDR1 and CDR2: KGHSH, LQKENI. V lost 2 bases and J lost 9; bases outside the gene matches: 21. The CDR3 spans 19 residues. The CDR3 DNA reads TGTGCCAGCTCACCAGCCCTGGCGGACGGGACTACCCTCTTCAGGGAGCTGTTTTTT. Translation gives CASSPALADGTTLFRELFF.

This clone was seen just once. The chain carries TRBV7-6 and TRBJ2-2; 13 nucleotides match TRBD2. The V segment lost 6 bases and the J segment 1 base; nucleotides outside the gene matches: 8. This CDR3 contains 18 residues. CDR1 is SGHVS, CDR2 FNYEAQ, per germline. DNA for the CDR3: TGTGCCAGCAGTTATCCGGGACTAGCGGGAAGGAACACCGGGGAGCTGTTTTTT. Translating gives CASSYPGLAGRNTGELFF.

The V call is TRBV10-2, the J call TRBJ2-7; a weak D match, TRBD1 (5 bases). Germline V gene data show CDR1 as WSHSY and CDR2 as SAAADI. V was trimmed by 4 bases and J by 7 bases, leaving 14 bases between them. The CDR3 consists of 13 residues. The CDR3 coding sequence is TGCGCCAGCAGTGTGGGGCCGGGTAGTGAGCAGTACTTC. Translation gives CASSVGPGSEQYF.

The chain links TRBV5-6 to TRBJ2-6, with D uncertain. In germline, CDR1 is SGHDT, CDR2 YYEEEE. This CDR3 region has 15 residues. V lost 0 bases and J lost 2, with 6 bases in between. The CDR3 region is CASSLAGAGANVLTF. CDR3 DNA sequence: TGTGCCAGCAGCTTGGCAGGTGCTGGGGCCAACGTCCTGACTTTC.

This chain uses TRBV5-1 with TRBJ1-1; D might be TRBD1 (5 bases). The CDR3 is 13 amino acids. Looked up from germline, CDR1 is SGHRS and CDR2 is YFSETQ. The germline V and J ends were trimmed by 0 bases and 8 bases, with 11 bases remaining between them. The CDR3 DNA sequence: TGCGCCAGCAGCTTGGGTCAGGGTGGGGAAGCTTTCTTT. It codes for CASSLGQGGEAFF.

The chain links TRBV4-3 to TRBJ1-2; 7 positions match TRBD1. Per germline, CDR1 LGHNA and CDR2 YSLEER. The CDR3 covers 15 residues. V shed 0 bases and J 8 bases; nucleotides not matched to a gene: 9. For the CDR3, the DNA is TGCGCCAGCAGCCAAGAAGGAGGGGGCGCTGGGGGCTACACCTTC. Amino acids: CASSQEGGGAGGYTF.

The chain has TRBV19 and TRBJ2-7; possibly TRBD2 for D (5 bases). CDR1 is LNHDA and CDR2 is SQIVND in the germline V gene (reference sequence). This CDR3 is 15 amino acids long. Trimming stripped 5 bases from V and 3 bases from J, with 17 bases between. The CDR3 loop is CASSSAAATFYEQYF. In DNA form, the CDR3 reads TGTGCCAGTAGTTCAGCAGCGGCCACATTCTACGAGCAGTACTTC.

V is TRBV6-1 and J is TRBJ2-3, with D perhaps TRBD2 (5 bases). The CDR3 length is 16 residues. The V end lost 2 bases, the J end lost 7 bases, and 19 bases lay between the germline ends. Per germline, CDR1 MNHNS and CDR2 SASEGT. The CDR3 here is CASSEMAGSPRNTQYF. The CDR3 DNA reads as TGTGCCAGCAGTGAAATGGCGGGCTCTCCGCGAAATACGCAGTATTTT.

This chain uses TRBV7-2 with TRBJ2-5, with a possible D match to TRBD1 (6 bases). Germline lookup yields CDR1 SGHTA and CDR2 FQGNSA. Between the trimmed V and J ends, which lost 0 bases and 5 bases, there was a span of 10 bases. The CDR3 spans 14 residues. For the CDR3, the DNA is TGTGCCAGCAGCTTAGCGGGGGCCAGGGAGACCCAGTACTTC. Its translation is CASSLAGARETQYF.

The chain uses TRBV27 and TRBJ1-2, with TRBD1 identical over 7 bases. Germline V lookup: CDR1 MNHEY, CDR2 SMNVEV (reference sequence). This CDR3 has 14 amino acids. V trimming: 5 bases; J trimming: 7 bases; junction bases outside the gene matches: 10. This chain's CDR3 is CASSRRQGGVGYTF. The CDR3 region has the DNA TGTGCCAGCAGTCGACGACAGGGAGGAGTTGGCTACACCTTC.

V is TRBV7-2 and J is TRBJ1-4; maybe TRBD1 (5 bases). The V end lost 0 bases, the J end lost 13 bases, and 15 bases lay between the germline ends. CDR3 length: 14 amino acids. Germline V gene lookup returns CDR1 SGHTA and CDR2 FQGNSA. CDR3 loop: CASSLAGRDRRLFF. In DNA form, the CDR3 reads TGTGCCAGCAGCTTAGCGGGCAGGGATCGCCGACTGTTTTTT. The variable domain in full, with the rest retrieved from reference TRBV7-2 and TRBJ1-4, is GAGVSQSPSNKVTEKGKDVELRCDPISGHTALYWYRQSLGQGLEFLIYFQGNSAPDKSGLPSDRFSAERTGGSVSTLTIQRTQQEDSAVYLCASSLAGRDRRLFFGSGTQLSVL.

This clone has just a few counts. The V call is TRBV19, the J call TRBJ2-5, with 10 nucleotides matching TRBD2. Germline loops: CDR1 LNHDA, CDR2 SQIVND (reference sequence). J lost 2 bases, V lost 5 bases, and 8 bases had no gene match. CDR3 size: 16 residues. This CDR3 is CASSARRTSGQETQYF. The CDR3 DNA reads as TGTGCCAGTAGTGCGCGCCGGACTAGCGGACAAGAGACCCAGTACTTC.